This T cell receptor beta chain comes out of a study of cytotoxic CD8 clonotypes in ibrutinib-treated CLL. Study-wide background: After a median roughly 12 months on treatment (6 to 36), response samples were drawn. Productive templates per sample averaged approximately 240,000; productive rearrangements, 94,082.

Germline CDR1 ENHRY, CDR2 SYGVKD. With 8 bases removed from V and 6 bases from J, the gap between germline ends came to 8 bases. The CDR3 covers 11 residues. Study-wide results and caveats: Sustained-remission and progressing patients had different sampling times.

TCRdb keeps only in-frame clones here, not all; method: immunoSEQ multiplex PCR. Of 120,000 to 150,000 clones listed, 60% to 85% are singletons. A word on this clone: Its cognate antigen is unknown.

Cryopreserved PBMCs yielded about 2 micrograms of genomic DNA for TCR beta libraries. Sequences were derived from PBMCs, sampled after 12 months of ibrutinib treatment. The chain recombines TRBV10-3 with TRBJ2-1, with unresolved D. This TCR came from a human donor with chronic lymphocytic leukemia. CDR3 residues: CAIWDGNEQFF. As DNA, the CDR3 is TGTGCCATCTGGGATGGCAATGAGCAGTTCTTC.